This T cell receptor (beta chain) appears in the sequencing data of a study of T cells in Graves' hyperthyroidism and ophthalmopathy. On the study more broadly: Before any treatment, at initial diagnosis, peripheral blood was collected.

This clonotype has ten or more counts. Its antigen is currently unknown. CDR3 length: 12 residues. V was trimmed by 1 base and J by 9 bases, leaving 8 bases between them. Amplified TCR beta CDR3 regions came from RNA transcripts. During a first-round RT-PCR of the TCR CDR3, the HTBI primer set was used. TCRdb re-analysed the multiplex PCR reads in MiXCR, keeping a single row per CDR3 protein. In the table there are 400,000 to 500,000 distinct CDR3 sequences, approximately 15% of which are singletons. Findings and caveats of the study: Most clonotypes that expanded in the thyroid above 0.001 also showed up in blood.

Ophthalmopathy in the patients scored at least 3 on Clinical Activity Score and at least 4 on NOSPECS grade, lasting under 3 months. Patients were excluded for uncontrolled infection, other autoimmune disease, pregnancy or lactation. The receptor comes from a man between 18 and 29 years old with Graves' ophthalmopathy. Sample: blood. V and J are TRBV12-3 or TRBV12-4 and TRBJ2-3; D is undetermined. The CDR3 nucleotides are TGTGCCAGCAGTTTAGATGAGAGGACGCAGTATTTT. This sequence encodes CASSLDERTQYF.